This T cell receptor (beta chain) stems from a study of blood T cell repertoires in COVID-19. Study background: T cells, B-cell-depleted T cells, or PBMCs provided the cDNA or gDNA that served as material.

CDR1 is SNHLY and CDR2 is FYNNEI in the germline V gene. V was shortened by 8 bases and J by 3 bases, with 17 bases between the two germline ends. The CDR3 loop spans 14 amino acids. Clones were sequenced by immunoSEQ multiplex PCR, and TCRdb holds only the in-frame ones, with some missing. This sample has 88,000 or so clones; around 81% occur once, and the top ten carry 7% to 9.5%. The chain recombines TRBV2 with TRBJ2-7, with D perhaps TRBD1 (7 bases). The sequenced sample consisted of peripheral blood. This TCR was recovered from a human donor in a cohort sampled during active COVID-19. The CDR3 sequence: CASAGQRINYEQYF. CDR3 DNA: TGTGCCAGCGCGGGACAGAGGATTAACTACGAGCAGTACTTC.